This T cell receptor (beta chain) comes out of a study of blood T cells in healthy people across ages (dated by TCRdb to between 2015 and 2017). Background on the whole study: In model experiments, template switching captured roughly one uniquely barcoded TCR beta cDNA molecule for every two T cells. Age-related changes in TCR beta repertoire diversity were measured in the study by deep sequencing normalized with unique cDNA molecular identifiers. The study analyzed two additional independent replicas of 1 million unique cDNA reads from the same blood draw for two donors, one aged 18 to 30 and one aged 80 or older. Donors were grouped into four age groups: young (average approximately 15 years), middle-aged (roughly 37), aged (around 62) and long-lived (approximately 78). Beyond this particular receptor, the publication reports: Compared with the aged group, the long-lived group had more naive CD4+ T cells, fewer expanded clones and increased TCR diversity, suggesting age selection. Observed TCR beta diversity per million T cells fell roughly linearly with age, and a significant reduction was already apparent by age around 39. Because donor CMV infection status was unknown, age-related changes in expanded clonotypes were potentially confounded. Estimates of total diversity based on one million sequenced T cells were regarded as lower bounds and as underestimates. Observed TCR beta diversity correlated strongly with the percentage of naive T cells measured by flow cytometry. Because profiling used bulk unsorted PBMCs, naive and antigen-experienced compartments could not be compared conclusively.

Library prep was done by 5' RACE. The data were produced on an Illumina HiSeq 2500. A second about 7 to 12 cycle PCR used a sample-barcoded 5' primer and a J-beta primer mix. A unique molecular identifier was introduced onto each TCR beta cDNA molecule by a template-switch 5' adaptor carrying 12 random nucleotides. Each sample yielded at least 2.5 million CDR3-containing paired-end reads. First-strand cDNA was synthesized from all RNA with the Mint cDNA synthesis kit, primed by a TRBC-specific oligonucleotide. Following uracil-DNA glycosylase treatment, a first 18-cycle PCR with universal primers M1SS and BC2_uni_R was performed on all cDNA. Per the source publication's procedure: For normalization, 1 million high-quality reads were randomly selected from each sample, with every read carrying a distinct molecular identifier. Reads sharing molecular identifiers were discarded rather than binned into consensus sequences. MiTCR, with a Q25 quality threshold and the strictest error-elimination algorithm, was used for CDR3 identification, clonotype clustering and error correction. Lower-bound total TCR beta diversity was estimated with a nonparametric unseen species model using Euler transformation. TCRdb handled the public reads itself, with Q25 trimming in fastp and clone calling in MiXCR, and kept productive beta chains. Each CDR3 protein appears once, grouped with its most common genes and DNA. For this entry, the V and J calls and clone size follow TCRdb and not the study's own pipeline. This sample holds around 800,000 distinct CDR3 sequences; around 24% were observed only once. The ten largest clones add up to about 3% of the sample.

The junction shows trimming of 0 bases on V and 0 bases on J, plus 6 bases between the germline ends. Including cysteine and phenylalanine, the CDR3 has 15 amino acids. CDR3 DNA is the only sequence kept; it has 45 bases, read in frame from the first base. In the germline V gene, CDR1 corresponds to SGHRS and CDR2 to YFSETQ. This clonotype was seen only a few times. Its antigen remains undetermined. One base away there is no much larger clone; base qualities are not given. Donors were under 40 systemically healthy Caucasian individuals from Russia aged roughly 6 to 90 years. Ten milliliters of peripheral blood were drawn from each donor into EDTA-treated Vacutainer tubes. Ficoll-Paque density-gradient centrifugation was used to isolate PBMCs, with at least 6 million per sample. Total RNA, at least 5 micrograms per sample, was extracted from PBMCs with Trizol reagent. The percentages of naive CD45RAhigh/CD27high T cells were determined by flow cytometry on a PBMC aliquot from every donor.

This sample was shared with a second study, whose subject was T cells of mothers and their children. Looking at the second paper: Nine systemically healthy Caucasian individuals served as donors, namely three mothers together with their six children. cDNA synthesis used all of the extracted RNA, with 1.5 ug of RNA in each 15 ul reaction. Sample barcodes and 2-4 random nucleotides were added via the M1S primer in the second PCR. More than 9 million TCR beta CDR3 reads were obtained from each mother, and some 3.3 million reads were obtained from each child. Thymic selection similarly shapes TCR recombination output in related and unrelated pairs, with minor effect from inherited differences. Normalized repertoire overlap in related mother-child pairs was always slightly higher than in unrelated mother-child pairs, but the difference was never significant. No persistent microchimeric T cell clones were found, with a detection sensitivity of approximately 94 clones per million clonotypes. In the study, deep NGS was used to compare the TCR beta repertoires of mothers and children, and features distinguishing related mother-child pairs from unrelated individuals were sought. On average, the children were about 10 +/- 4 years old, while the mothers were about 40 +/- 4 years old. After adapter ligation was performed with NEBNext reagents, the libraries were sequenced on an Illumina HiSeq 2000 with 100+100 nt paired-end reads. To prevent cross-contamination, the mother and child libraries were prepared a month apart and were sequenced in separate runs. For each donor, between about 450,000 and 2,300,000 distinct TCR beta clonotypes were identified. Naive TCR beta clonotypes were estimated from low-frequency clonotypes matched to each donor's FACS-determined naive share, without sorting.

The V and J segments used are TRBV5-1 and TRBJ1-4, with the identity of the D gene unclear. This TCR was sampled from a boy between 10 and 17 years old in good health. Sequencing was performed on blood. Read as DNA, the sequence is TGCGCCAGCAGCTTGGCCCGGACAACTAATGAAAAACTGTTTTTT. Translated, this is CASSLARTTNEKLFF.